Listed here is a single T cell receptor (beta chain). Antigen unknown. The sample belongs to a study of T cells in Graves' hyperthyroidism and ophthalmopathy. For the study at large: At initial diagnosis, before any treatment had begun, peripheral blood was obtained.

TCR beta CDR3 regions were amplified from RNA. The HTBI primer set was used in a first-round RT-PCR of the TCR CDR3. One entry per CDR3 protein results from TCRdb running MiXCR on the multiplex PCR reads. The table records more than 300,000 distinct CDR3 sequences, approximately 18% of them present only once. Points from the study as a whole: Most expanded thyroid clonotypes above 0.001 recurred in blood.

Per germline, CDR1 SGHVS and CDR2 FQNEAQ. This CDR3 region has 18 residues. The V and J ends lost 5 bases and 4 bases, in that order; junction bases with no gene match: 13. Sequenced material: blood. J is TRBJ2-5 and V is TRBV7-8; 13 nucleotides match TRBD2. The receptor was derived from a man between 18 and 29 years old with Graves' ophthalmopathy. The CDR3 sequence: CASSPGLAGALGGETQYF. In DNA, the CDR3 is TGTGCCAGCAGCCCCGGACTAGCGGGGGCCTTGGGGGGAGAGACCCAGTACTTC. The full variable domain, in which reference TRBV7-8 and TRBJ2-5 provide the parts outside the CDR3, is GAGVSQSPRYKVAKRGQDVALRCDPISGHVSLFWYQQALGQGPEFLTYFQNEAQLDKSGLPSDRFFAERPEGSVSTLKIQRTQQEDSAVYLCASSPGLAGALGGETQYFGPGTRLLVL.